These T cell receptor beta chains were read from a single sample in a study of shared clonotypes between healthy human individuals. Sequencing used immunoSEQ multiplex PCR; TCRdb keeps in-frame clones, though not all of them. The sample holds 600,000 or so clones; approximately 96% are singletons and the top ten take over 0.1%. Sequenced: naive CD8+ T cells sorted from blood. All receptors come from a woman younger than 45 in good health. Both conserved end residues are part of each CDR3. Each record gives: J gene, V gene, D gene, CDR3 protein, CDR3 DNA. The D gene is left open where the match is weak.

j_call: TRBJ2-1
v_call: TRBV12-5
d_call: TRBD1
cdr3_aa: CASGTHRDRGHEQFF
cdr3_nt: TGTGCTAGTGGTACCCACCGGGACAGGGGCCATGAGCAGTTCTTC

j_call: TRBJ1-1
v_call: TRBV28
d_call: .
cdr3_aa: CASSSARAWKGEAFF
cdr3_nt: TGTGCCAGCAGCTCGGCCCGGGCCTGGAAAGGTGAAGCTTTCTTT

j_call: TRBJ2-1
v_call: TRBV29-1
d_call: .
cdr3_aa: CSHSFGNEQFF
cdr3_nt: TGCAGCCATAGTTTTGGTAATGAGCAGTTCTTC

j_call: TRBJ1-4
v_call: TRBV7-9
d_call: .
cdr3_aa: CASSGGREEEKLFF
cdr3_nt: TGTGCCAGCAGCGGAGGGAGGGAGGAGGAAAAACTGTTTTTT

j_call: TRBJ2-7
v_call: TRBV27
d_call: TRBD2
cdr3_aa: CASSLQGPGLGAYEQYF
cdr3_nt: TGTGCCAGCAGTCTACAAGGCCCGGGACTAGGAGCCTACGAGCAGTACTTC

j_call: TRBJ2-1
v_call: TRBV7-6
d_call: TRBD1
cdr3_aa: CASSPYLTGVDYNEQFF
cdr3_nt: TGTGCCAGCAGCCCCTACTTGACAGGGGTAGACTACAATGAGCAGTTCTTC

j_call: TRBJ2-7
v_call: TRBV6-5
d_call: .
cdr3_aa: CASSYGPQTYF
cdr3_nt: TGTGCCAGCAGTTATGGTCCCCAAACCTACTTC

j_call: TRBJ2-7
v_call: TRBV28
d_call: .
cdr3_aa: CASSKIRYEQYF
cdr3_nt: TGTGCCAGCAGCAAAATACGCTACGAGCAGTACTTC

j_call: TRBJ2-7
v_call: TRBV5-4
d_call: .
cdr3_aa: CASSFFGNSGHSYEQYF
cdr3_nt: TGTGCCAGCAGCTTCTTCGGTAATAGCGGCCACTCCTACGAGCAGTACTTC

j_call: TRBJ1-3
v_call: TRBV7-9
d_call: .
cdr3_aa: CASSLGFGSSGNTIYF
cdr3_nt: TGTGCCAGCAGCTTAGGGTTCGGATCCTCTGGAAACACCATATATTTT

j_call: TRBJ1-3
v_call: TRBV7-9
d_call: .
cdr3_aa: CASSAPGVGNTIYF
cdr3_nt: TGTGCCAGCAGCGCCCCAGGGGTTGGAAACACCATATATTTT

j_call: TRBJ2-2
v_call: TRBV2
d_call: .
cdr3_aa: CASSERGTGELFF
cdr3_nt: TGTGCCAGCAGTGAAAGAGGCACCGGGGAGCTGTTTTTT

j_call: TRBJ2-3
v_call: TRBV10-3
d_call: TRBD1
cdr3_aa: CAISQDRGADTQYF
cdr3_nt: TGTGCCATCAGTCAGGACAGGGGGGCAGATACGCAGTATTTT

j_call: TRBJ2-5
v_call: TRBV18
d_call: .
cdr3_aa: CASSPGQASETQYF
cdr3_nt: TGTGCCAGCTCACCGGGCCAGGCGTCCGAGACCCAGTACTTC

j_call: TRBJ2-5
v_call: TRBV27
d_call: .
cdr3_aa: CASSLGNQETQYF
cdr3_nt: TGTGCCAGCAGTTTAGGGAACCAAGAGACCCAGTACTTC

j_call: TRBJ1-4
v_call: TRBV15
d_call: .
cdr3_aa: CATSRDRQPNEKLFF
cdr3_nt: TGTGCCACCAGCAGAGATCGGCAGCCTAATGAAAAACTGTTTTTT

j_call: TRBJ2-2
v_call: TRBV27
d_call: .
cdr3_aa: CASNSFTGAAGELFF
cdr3_nt: TGTGCCAGCAATTCCTTTACGGGAGCCGCCGGGGAGCTGTTTTTT

j_call: TRBJ1-5
v_call: TRBV21-1
d_call: .
cdr3_aa: CASSKGAEFCNQPQHF
cdr3_nt: TGTGCCAGCAGCAAAGGGGCAGAATTTTGCAATCAGCCCCAGCATTTT

j_call: TRBJ2-7
v_call: TRBV19
d_call: TRBD1
cdr3_aa: CASQNRDRGTSEQYF
cdr3_nt: TGTGCCAGCCAAAATAGGGACAGGGGTACCTCCGAGCAGTACTTC

j_call: TRBJ2-6
v_call: TRBV11-3
d_call: .
cdr3_aa: CASRPGANVLTF
cdr3_nt: TGTGCCAGCCGCCCTGGGGCCAACGTCCTGACTTTC

j_call: TRBJ1-5
v_call: TRBV4-1
d_call: .
cdr3_aa: CASSNRVGGNQPQHF
cdr3_nt: TGCGCCAGCAGTAACAGGGTGGGTGGCAATCAGCCCCAGCATTTT

j_call: TRBJ2-7
v_call: TRBV11-2
d_call: .
cdr3_aa: CASSLATGYEQYF
cdr3_nt: TGTGCCAGCAGCTTAGCGACAGGTTACGAGCAGTACTTC

j_call: TRBJ2-3
v_call: TRBV18
d_call: TRBD1
cdr3_aa: CASSPDRDQIWADTQYF
cdr3_nt: TGTGCCAGCTCACCGGACAGGGATCAGATCTGGGCAGATACGCAGTATTTT

j_call: TRBJ1-1
v_call: TRBV19
d_call: .
cdr3_aa: CASIVGAIDPTSLAEAFF
cdr3_nt: TGTGCCAGTATAGTGGGGGCGATTGACCCCACCTCTTTAGCTGAAGCTTTCTTT

j_call: TRBJ2-1
v_call: TRBV7-2
d_call: TRBD2
cdr3_aa: CASSPAPGLANEQFF
cdr3_nt: TGTGCCAGCAGCCCCGCCCCGGGACTAGCTAATGAGCAGTTCTTC

j_call: TRBJ2-1
v_call: TRBV2
d_call: TRBD1
cdr3_aa: CASSEQPGTGNNEQFF
cdr3_nt: TGTGCCAGCAGTGAACAACCCGGGACAGGAAACAATGAGCAGTTCTTC

j_call: TRBJ1-1
v_call: TRBV5-1
d_call: .
cdr3_aa: CASSLQGLTEAFF
cdr3_nt: TGCGCCAGCAGCTTACAGGGATTGACTGAAGCTTTCTTT